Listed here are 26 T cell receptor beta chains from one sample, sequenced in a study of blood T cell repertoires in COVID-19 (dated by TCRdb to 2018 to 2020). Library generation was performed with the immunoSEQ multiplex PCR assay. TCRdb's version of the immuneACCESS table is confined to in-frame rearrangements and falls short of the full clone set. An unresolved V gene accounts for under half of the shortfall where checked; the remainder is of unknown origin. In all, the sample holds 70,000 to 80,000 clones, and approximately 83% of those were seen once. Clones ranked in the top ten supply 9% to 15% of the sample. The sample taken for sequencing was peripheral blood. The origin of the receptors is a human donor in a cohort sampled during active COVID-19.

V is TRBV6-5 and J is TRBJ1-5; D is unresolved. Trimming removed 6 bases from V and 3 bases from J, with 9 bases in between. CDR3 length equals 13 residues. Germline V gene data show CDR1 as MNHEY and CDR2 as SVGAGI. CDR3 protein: CASRQQNNQPQHF. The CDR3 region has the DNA TGTGCCAGCAGACAACAGAACAATCAGCCCCAGCATTTT.

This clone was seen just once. CDR3 residues: CASSAQGADIQYF. In DNA, the CDR3 is TGTGCCAGTAGTGCCCAGGGGGCGGACATTCAGTACTTC. This chain joins TRBV19 and TRBJ2-4; 8 positions agree with TRBD1. Germline trimming cut 5 bases from V and 8 bases from J; bases unmatched to any gene: 5. The CDR3 spans 13 residues. Per the germline V gene, CDR1 is LNHDA and CDR2 is SQIVND (reference sequence).

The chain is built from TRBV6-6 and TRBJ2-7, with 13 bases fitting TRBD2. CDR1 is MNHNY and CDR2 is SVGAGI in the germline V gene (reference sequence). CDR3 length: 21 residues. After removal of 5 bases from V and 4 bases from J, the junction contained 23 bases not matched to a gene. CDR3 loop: CASSPDAGRRLAGGAGYEQYF. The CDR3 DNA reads TGTGCCAGCAGTCCAGACGCGGGGCGAAGACTAGCGGGGGGTGCAGGATACGAGCAGTACTTC.

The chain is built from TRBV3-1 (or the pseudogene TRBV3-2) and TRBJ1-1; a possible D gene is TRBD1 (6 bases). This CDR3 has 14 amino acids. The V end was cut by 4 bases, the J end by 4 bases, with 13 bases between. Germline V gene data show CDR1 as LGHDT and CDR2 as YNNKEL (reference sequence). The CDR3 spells CASSLHRESTEAFF. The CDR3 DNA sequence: TGTGCCAGCAGCCTCCACAGGGAAAGCACTGAAGCTTTCTTT.

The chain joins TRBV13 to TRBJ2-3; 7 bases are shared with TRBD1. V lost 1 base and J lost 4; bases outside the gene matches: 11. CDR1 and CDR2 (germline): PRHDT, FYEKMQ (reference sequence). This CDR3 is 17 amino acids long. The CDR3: CASSLVFTGARADTQYF. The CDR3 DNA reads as TGTGCCAGCAGCTTAGTCTTTACAGGGGCCAGGGCAGATACGCAGTATTTT.

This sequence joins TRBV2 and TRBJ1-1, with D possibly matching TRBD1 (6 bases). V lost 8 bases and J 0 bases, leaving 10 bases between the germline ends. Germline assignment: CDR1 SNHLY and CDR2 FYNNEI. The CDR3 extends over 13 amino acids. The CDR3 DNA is TGTGCCAGCTCACAGGGAATGAACACTGAAGCTTTCTTT. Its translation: CASSQGMNTEAFF. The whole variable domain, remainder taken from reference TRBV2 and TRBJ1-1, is EPEVTQTPSHQVTQMGQEVILRCVPISNHLYFYWYRQILGQKVEFLVSFYNNEISEKSEIFDDQFSVERPDGSNFTLKIRSTKLEDSAMYFCASSQGMNTEAFFGQGTRLTVV.

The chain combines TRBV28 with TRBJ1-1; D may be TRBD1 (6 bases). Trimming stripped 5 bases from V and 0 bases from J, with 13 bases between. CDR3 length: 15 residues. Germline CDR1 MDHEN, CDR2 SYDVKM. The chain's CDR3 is CASSPPDRMNTEAFF. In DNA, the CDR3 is TGTGCCAGCAGTCCCCCGGACAGAATGAACACTGAAGCTTTCTTT. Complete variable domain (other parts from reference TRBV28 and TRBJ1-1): DVKVTQSSRYLVKRTGEKVFLECVQDMDHENMFWYRQDPGLGLRLIYFSYDVKMKEKGDIPEGYSVSREKKERFSLILESASTNQTSMYLCASSPPDRMNTEAFFGQGTRLTVV.

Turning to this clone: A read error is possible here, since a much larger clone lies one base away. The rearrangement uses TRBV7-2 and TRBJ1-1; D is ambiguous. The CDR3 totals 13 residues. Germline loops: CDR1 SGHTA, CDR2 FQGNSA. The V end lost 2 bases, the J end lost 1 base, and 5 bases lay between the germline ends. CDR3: CASSLSWNTEAFF. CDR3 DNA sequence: TGTGCCAGCAGCTTATCGTGGAACACTGAAGCTTTCTTT.

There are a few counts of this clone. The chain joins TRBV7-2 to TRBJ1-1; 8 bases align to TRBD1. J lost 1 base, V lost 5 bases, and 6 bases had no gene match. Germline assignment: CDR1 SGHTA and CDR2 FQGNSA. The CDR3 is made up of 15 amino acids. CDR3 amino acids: CASSPRGQANTEAFF. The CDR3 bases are TGTGCCAGCAGCCCGAGGGGACAGGCGAACACTGAAGCTTTCTTT.

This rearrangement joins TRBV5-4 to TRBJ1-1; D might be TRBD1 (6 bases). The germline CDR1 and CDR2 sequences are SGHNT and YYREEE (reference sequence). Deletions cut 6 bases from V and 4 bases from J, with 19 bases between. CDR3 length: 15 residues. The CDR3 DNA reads TGTGCCAGCATCATGGGCGGGCAGGGGCCCACTGAAGCTTTCTTT. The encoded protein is CASIMGGQGPTEAFF.

In DNA, the CDR3 is TGTGCCAGCAGCTCCACAGGGGGCTGGGCTTTCTTT. This codes for CASSSTGGWAFF. The genes are TRBV7-2 and TRBJ1-1; TRBD1 agrees at 9 bases. Losses at the gene ends were 4 bases for V and 11 bases for J; bases not matched to a gene: 5. The germline V gene encodes CDR1 SGHTA and CDR2 FQGNSA. This CDR3 is 12 amino acids long. The full variable domain, with the rest looked up from reference TRBV7-2 and TRBJ1-1, is GAGVSQSPSNKVTEKGKDVELRCDPISGHTALYWYRQSLGQGLEFLIYFQGNSAPDKSGLPSDRFSAERTGGSVSTLTIQRTQQEDSAVYLCASSSTGGWAFFGQGTRLTVV.

In nucleotides, the CDR3 is TGTGCCAGCAGCACGGGGACCTACGAGCAGTACTTC. Translating it yields CASSTGTYEQYF. V usage is TRBV7-9 and J usage is TRBJ2-7; possibly TRBD2 for D (5 bases). V was shortened by 5 bases and J by 2 bases, with 7 bases between the two germline ends. The CDR3 consists of 12 residues. Germline loops: CDR1 SEHNR, CDR2 FQNEAQ (reference sequence).

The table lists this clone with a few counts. In DNA form, the CDR3 reads TGTGCCAGTAGTATCAAGTGGGGCACTAATTCACCCCTCCACTTT. This encodes CASSIKWGTNSPLHF. The rearrangement uses TRBV19 and TRBJ1-6; perhaps TRBD1 as D (5 bases). V lost 3 bases and J lost 6, with 12 bases in between. The V gene's germline CDR1 is LNHDA and CDR2 SQIVND (reference sequence). The CDR3 runs 15 residues. The whole variable domain, remainder taken from reference TRBV19 and TRBJ1-6, is DGGITQSPKYLFRKEGQNVTLSCEQNLNHDAMYWYRQDPGQGLRLIYYSQIVNDFQKGDIAEGYSVSREKKESFPLTVTSAQKNPTAFYLCASSIKWGTNSPLHFGNGTRLTVT.

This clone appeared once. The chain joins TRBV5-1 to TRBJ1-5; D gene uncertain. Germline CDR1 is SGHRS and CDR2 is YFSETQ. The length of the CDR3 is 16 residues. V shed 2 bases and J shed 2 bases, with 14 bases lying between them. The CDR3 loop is CASSLSEFGGNQPQHF. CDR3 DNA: TGCGCCAGCAGCTTAAGTGAATTCGGAGGCAATCAGCCCCAGCATTTT. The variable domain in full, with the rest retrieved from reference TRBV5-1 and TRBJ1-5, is KAGVTQTPRYLIKTRGQQVTLSCSPISGHRSVSWYQQTPGQGLQFLFEYFSETQRNKGNFPGRFSGRQFSNSRSEMNVSTLELGDSALYLCASSLSEFGGNQPQHFGDGTRLSIL.

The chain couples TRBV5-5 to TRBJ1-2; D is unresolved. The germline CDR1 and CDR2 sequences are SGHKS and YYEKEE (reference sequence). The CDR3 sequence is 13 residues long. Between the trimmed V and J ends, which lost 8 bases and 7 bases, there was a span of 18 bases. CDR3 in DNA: TGTGCCAGTACGAGTGGGGAGGCCCCTGGCTACACCTTC. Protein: CASTSGEAPGYTF.

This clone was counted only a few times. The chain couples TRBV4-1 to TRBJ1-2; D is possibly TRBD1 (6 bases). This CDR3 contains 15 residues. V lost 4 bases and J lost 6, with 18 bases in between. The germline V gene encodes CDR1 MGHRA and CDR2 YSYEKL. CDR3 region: CASSRTDTPGDGYTF. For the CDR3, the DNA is TGCGCCAGCAGCCGAACGGACACGCCAGGGGATGGCTACACCTTC.

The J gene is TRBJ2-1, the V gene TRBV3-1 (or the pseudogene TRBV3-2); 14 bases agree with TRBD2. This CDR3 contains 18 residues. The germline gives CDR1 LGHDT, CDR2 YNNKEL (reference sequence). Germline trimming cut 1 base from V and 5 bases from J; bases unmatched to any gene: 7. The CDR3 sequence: CASSQVGTSGGPNNEQFF. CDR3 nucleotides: TGTGCCAGCAGCCAAGTCGGGACTAGCGGGGGTCCAAACAATGAGCAGTTCTTC.

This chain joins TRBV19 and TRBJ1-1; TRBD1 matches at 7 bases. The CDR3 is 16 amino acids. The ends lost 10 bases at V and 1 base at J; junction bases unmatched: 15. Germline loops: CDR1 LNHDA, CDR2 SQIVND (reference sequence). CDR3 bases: TGTGCCACCACCGTGCCAGGGGGATATGGGAACACTGAAGCTTTCTTT. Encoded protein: CATTVPGGYGNTEAFF.

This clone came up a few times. CDR3 in amino acids: CASSYGRESSGAVHEQYF. CDR3 sequence (DNA): TGTGCCAGCAGTTACGGTCGGGAGTCTAGTGGAGCAGTCCACGAGCAGTACTTC. V gene TRBV6-2 or TRBV6-3 combines with J gene TRBJ2-7, with D perhaps TRBD2 (6 bases). The germline CDR1 and CDR2 sequences are MNHEY and SVGEGT. With 2 bases removed from V and 5 bases from J, the gap between germline ends came to 25 bases. The CDR3 loop spans 18 amino acids.

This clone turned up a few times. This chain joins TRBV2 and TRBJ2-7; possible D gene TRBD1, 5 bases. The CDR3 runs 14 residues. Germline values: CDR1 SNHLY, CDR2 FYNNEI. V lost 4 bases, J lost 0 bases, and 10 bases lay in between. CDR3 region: CASSGARGSYEQYF. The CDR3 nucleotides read TGTGCCAGCAGTGGAGCAAGGGGCTCCTACGAGCAGTACTTC.

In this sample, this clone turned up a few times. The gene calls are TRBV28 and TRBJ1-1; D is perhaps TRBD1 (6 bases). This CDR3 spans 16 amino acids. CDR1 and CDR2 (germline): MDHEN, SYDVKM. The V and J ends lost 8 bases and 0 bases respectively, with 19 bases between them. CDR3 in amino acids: CASGNRQDPMNTEAFF. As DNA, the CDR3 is TGTGCCAGCGGAAATCGACAGGACCCCATGAACACTGAAGCTTTCTTT.

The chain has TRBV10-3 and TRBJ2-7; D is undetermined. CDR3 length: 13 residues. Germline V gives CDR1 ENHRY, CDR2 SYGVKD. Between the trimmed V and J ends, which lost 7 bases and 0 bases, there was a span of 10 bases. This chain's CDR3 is CAITDLSSYEQYF. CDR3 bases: TGTGCCATCACAGACTTAAGCTCCTACGAGCAGTACTTC.

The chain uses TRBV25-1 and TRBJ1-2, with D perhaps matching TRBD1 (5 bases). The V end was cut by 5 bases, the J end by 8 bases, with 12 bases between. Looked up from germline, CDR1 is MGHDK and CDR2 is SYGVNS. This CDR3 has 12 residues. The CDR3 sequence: CASSWGGGGYTF. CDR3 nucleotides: TGTGCCAGCAGTTGGGGTGGGGGGGGCTACACCTTC.

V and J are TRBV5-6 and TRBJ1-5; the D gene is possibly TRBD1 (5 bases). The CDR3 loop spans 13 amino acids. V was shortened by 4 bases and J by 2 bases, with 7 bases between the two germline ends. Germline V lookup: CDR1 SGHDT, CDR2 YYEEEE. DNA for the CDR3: TGTGCCAGCAGCGTACAGGGCAATCAGCCCCAGCATTTT. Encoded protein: CASSVQGNQPQHF.

The CDR3 DNA reads as TGTGCCACCAGTGAATCTGCGGGGCAATCAAAATCAGAGACCCAGTACTTC. Encoded protein: CATSESAGQSKSETQYF. The rearrangement links TRBV24-1 to TRBJ2-5; perhaps TRBD2 as D (6 bases). This CDR3 has 17 amino acids. The V gene lost 4 bases and the J gene lost 4 bases, with 21 bases spanning the gap. CDR1 and CDR2 (germline): KGHDR, SFDVKD.

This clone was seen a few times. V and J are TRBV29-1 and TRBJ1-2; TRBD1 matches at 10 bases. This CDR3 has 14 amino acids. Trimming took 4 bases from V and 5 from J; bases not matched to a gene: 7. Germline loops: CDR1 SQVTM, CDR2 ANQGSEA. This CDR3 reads CSVGGQGDGYGYTF. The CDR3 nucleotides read TGCAGCGTTGGCGGACAGGGGGATGGATATGGCTACACCTTC.